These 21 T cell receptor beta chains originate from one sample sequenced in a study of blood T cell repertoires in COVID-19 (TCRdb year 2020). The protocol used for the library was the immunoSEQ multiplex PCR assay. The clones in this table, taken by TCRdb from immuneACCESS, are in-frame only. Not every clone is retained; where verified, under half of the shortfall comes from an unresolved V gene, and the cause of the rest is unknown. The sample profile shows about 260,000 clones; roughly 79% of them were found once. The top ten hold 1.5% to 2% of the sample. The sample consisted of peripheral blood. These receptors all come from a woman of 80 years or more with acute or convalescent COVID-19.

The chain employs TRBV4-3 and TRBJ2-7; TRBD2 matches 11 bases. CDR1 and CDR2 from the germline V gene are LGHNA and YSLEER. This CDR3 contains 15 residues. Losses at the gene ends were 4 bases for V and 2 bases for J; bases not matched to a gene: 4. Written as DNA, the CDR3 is TGCGCCAGCAGCCGAGAACTAGCGGGGGCCTACGAGCAGTACTTC. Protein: CASSRELAGAYEQYF.

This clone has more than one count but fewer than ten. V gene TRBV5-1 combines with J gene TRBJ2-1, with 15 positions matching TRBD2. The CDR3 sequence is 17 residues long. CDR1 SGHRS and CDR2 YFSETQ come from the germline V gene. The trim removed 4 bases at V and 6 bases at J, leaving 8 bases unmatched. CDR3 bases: TGCGCCAGCAGCCCCGTAGGGGGACTAGCGGGGGGCAATGAGCAGTTCTTC. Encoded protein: CASSPVGGLAGGNEQFF.

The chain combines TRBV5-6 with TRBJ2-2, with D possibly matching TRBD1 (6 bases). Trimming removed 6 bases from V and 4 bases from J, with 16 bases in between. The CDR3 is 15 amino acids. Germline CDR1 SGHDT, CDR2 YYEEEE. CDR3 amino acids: CASNLIGQTTGELFF. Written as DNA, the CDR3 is TGTGCCAGCAACCTTATTGGACAGACCACCGGGGAGCTGTTTTTT.

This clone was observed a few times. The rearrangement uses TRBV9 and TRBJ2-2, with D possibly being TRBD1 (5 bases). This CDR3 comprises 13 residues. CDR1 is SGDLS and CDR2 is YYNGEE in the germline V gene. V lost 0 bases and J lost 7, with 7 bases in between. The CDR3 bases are TGTGCCAGCAGCGTAGACAGGATCGGGGAGCTGTTTTTT. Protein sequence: CASSVDRIGELFF. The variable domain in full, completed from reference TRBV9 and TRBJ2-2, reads DSGVTQTPKHLITATGQRVTLRCSPRSGDLSVYWYQQSLDQGLQFLIQYYNGEERAKGNILERFSAQQFPDLHSELNLSSLELGDSALYFCASSVDRIGELFFGEGSRLTVL.

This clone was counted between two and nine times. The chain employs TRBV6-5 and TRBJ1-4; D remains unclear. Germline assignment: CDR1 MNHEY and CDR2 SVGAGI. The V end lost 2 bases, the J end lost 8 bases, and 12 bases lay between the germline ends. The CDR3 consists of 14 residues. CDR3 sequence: CASSYVPGSEKLFF. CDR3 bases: TGTGCCAGCAGTTACGTCCCCGGGTCCGAAAAACTGTTTTTT.

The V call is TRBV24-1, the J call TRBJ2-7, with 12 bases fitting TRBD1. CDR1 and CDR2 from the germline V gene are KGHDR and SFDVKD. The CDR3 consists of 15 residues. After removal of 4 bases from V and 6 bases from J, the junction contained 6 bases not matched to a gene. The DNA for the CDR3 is TGTGCCACCAGTGACCCTGGGACAGGGGGCGGCGAGCAGTACTTC. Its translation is CATSDPGTGGGEQYF.

This CDR3 is CASSRQLAGVGETQYF. CDR3 coding DNA: TGTGCCAGCAGCCGCCAACTAGCGGGAGTTGGGGAGACCCAGTACTTC. The gene calls are TRBV3-1 (or the pseudogene TRBV3-2) and TRBJ2-5, with 11 positions matching TRBD2. The V and J ends lost 4 bases and 5 bases, in that order; junction bases with no gene match: 9. The CDR3 has 16 amino acids. CDR1 is LGHDT, CDR2 YNNKEL, per germline (reference sequence).

This CDR3 reads CAWRDRQGPNQPQHF. The CDR3 DNA follows: TGTGCCTGGAGGGATCGACAGGGCCCCAATCAGCCCCAGCATTTT. This chain joins TRBV30 and TRBJ1-5, with TRBD1 matching 7 bases. This CDR3 spans 15 amino acids. After removal of 3 bases from V and 3 bases from J, the junction contained 8 bases not matched to a gene. Germline CDR1 and CDR2: GTSNPN and SVGIG (reference sequence).

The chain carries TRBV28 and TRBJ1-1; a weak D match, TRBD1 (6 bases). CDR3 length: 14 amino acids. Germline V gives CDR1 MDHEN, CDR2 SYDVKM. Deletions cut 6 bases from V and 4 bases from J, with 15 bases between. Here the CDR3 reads CASSRGGTGTEAFF. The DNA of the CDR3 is TGTGCCAGCAGCCGAGGGGGTACTGGCACTGAAGCTTTCTTT.

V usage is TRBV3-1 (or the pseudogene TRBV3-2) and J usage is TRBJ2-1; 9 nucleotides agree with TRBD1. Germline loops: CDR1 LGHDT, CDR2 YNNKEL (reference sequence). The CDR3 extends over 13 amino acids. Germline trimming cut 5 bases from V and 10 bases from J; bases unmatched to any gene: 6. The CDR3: CASSDTGGLEQFF. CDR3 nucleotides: TGTGCCAGCAGCGATACAGGGGGCTTAGAGCAGTTCTTC.

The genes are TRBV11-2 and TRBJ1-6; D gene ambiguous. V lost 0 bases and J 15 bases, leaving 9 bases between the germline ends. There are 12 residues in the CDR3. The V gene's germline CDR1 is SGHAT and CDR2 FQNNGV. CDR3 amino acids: CASSLDEGGLHF. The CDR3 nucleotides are TGTGCCAGCAGCTTAGATGAGGGTGGCCTCCACTTT.

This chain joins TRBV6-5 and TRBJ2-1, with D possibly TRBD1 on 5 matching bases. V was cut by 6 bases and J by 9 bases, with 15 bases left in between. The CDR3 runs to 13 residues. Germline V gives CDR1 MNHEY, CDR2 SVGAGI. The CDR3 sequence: CASRQDLLGEQFF. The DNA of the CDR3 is TGTGCCAGCAGACAGGATCTACTGGGTGAGCAGTTCTTC.

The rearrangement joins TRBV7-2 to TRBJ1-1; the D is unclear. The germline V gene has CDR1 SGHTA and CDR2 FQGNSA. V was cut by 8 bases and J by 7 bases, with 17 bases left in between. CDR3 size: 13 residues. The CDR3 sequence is CASVLTGGNEAFF. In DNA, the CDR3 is TGTGCCAGCGTACTAACCGGAGGGAATGAAGCTTTCTTT.

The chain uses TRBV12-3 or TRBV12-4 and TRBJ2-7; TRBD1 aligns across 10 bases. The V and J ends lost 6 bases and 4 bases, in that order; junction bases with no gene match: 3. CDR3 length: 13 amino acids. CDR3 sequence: CASSGDRGYEQYF. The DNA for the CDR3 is TGTGCCAGCAGCGGGGACAGGGGTTACGAGCAGTACTTC.

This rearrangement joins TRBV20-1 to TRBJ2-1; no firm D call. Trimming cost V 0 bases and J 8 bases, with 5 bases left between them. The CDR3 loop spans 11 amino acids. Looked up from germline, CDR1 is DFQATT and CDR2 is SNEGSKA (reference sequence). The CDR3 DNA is TGCAGTGCTAGAGATCTCGATGAGCAGTTCTTC. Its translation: CSARDLDEQFF.

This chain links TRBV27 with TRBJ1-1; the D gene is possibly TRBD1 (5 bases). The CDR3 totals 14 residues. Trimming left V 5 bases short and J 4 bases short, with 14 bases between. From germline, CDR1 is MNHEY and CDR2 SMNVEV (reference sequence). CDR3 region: CASSLDGGSTEAFF. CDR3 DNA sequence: TGTGCCAGCAGTCTAGATGGGGGGAGCACTGAAGCTTTCTTT.

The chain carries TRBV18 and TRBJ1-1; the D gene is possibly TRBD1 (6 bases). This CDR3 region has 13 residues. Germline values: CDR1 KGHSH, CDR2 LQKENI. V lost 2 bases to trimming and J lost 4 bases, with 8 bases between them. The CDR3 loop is CASSPSGVTEAFF. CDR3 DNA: TGTGCCAGCTCACCATCAGGGGTCACTGAAGCTTTCTTT. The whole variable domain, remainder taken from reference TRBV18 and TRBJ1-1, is NAGVMQNPRHLVRRRGQEARLRCSPMKGHSHVYWYRQLPEEGLKFMVYLQKENIIDESGMPKERFSAEFPKEGPSILRIQQVVRGDSAAYFCASSPSGVTEAFFGQGTRLTVV.

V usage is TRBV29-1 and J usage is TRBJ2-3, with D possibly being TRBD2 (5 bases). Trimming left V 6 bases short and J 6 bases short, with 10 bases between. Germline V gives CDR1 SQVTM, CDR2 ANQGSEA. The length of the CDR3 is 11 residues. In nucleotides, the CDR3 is TGCAGCGTCTTAAGGAGGGATACGCAGTATTTT. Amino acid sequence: CSVLRRDTQYF.

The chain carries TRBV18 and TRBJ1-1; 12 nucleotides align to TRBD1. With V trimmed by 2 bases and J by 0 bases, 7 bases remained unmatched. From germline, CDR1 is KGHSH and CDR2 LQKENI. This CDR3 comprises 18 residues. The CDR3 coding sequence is TGTGCCAGCTCACCAGGAGGGACAGGGGGCGGTGTGAACACTGAAGCTTTCTTT. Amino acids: CASSPGGTGGGVNTEAFF.

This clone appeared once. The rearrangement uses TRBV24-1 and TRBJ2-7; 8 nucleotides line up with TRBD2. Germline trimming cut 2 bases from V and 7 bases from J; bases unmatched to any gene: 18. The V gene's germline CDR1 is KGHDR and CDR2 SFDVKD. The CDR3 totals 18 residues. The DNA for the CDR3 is TGTGCCACCAGTGATTCGGGACAACCGGGACTAGGGCCGGGGGAGCAGTACTTC. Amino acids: CATSDSGQPGLGPGEQYF.

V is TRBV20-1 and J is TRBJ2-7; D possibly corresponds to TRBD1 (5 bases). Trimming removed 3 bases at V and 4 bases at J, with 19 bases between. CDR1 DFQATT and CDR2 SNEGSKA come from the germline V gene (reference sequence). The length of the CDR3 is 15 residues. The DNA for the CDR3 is TGCAGTGCTAGTCGGGCCGCAGGGAATATTTACGAGCAGTACTTC. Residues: CSASRAAGNIYEQYF.